One sample yielded the 32 T cell receptor beta chains listed below, sequenced in a study of OX40 agonist ivuxolimab in advanced cancers. Here immunoSEQ multiplex PCR was the method, and the copy in TCRdb shows in-frame clones only, minus some. The table includes tens of thousands of clones, about 85% detected once. Sequencing used CD4+ or CD8+ T cells sorted from blood, obtained in a trial of the OX40 agonist ivuxolimab. These receptors were obtained from an adult with an advanced solid tumor such as melanoma, head and neck, liver or kidney cancer.

The chain joins TRBV15 to TRBJ1-1; unclear D gene. Trimming pared 1 base from V and 3 bases from J, leaving 9 bases between. The CDR3 consists of 14 residues. Germline CDR1 LNHNV, CDR2 YYDKDF (reference sequence). The CDR3 sequence is CATSRGAGDTEAFF. DNA of the CDR3: TGTGCCACCAGCAGAGGGGCAGGAGACACTGAAGCTTTCTTT.

The V and J genes are TRBV7-2 and TRBJ2-5, with TRBD2 matching 11 bases. J was trimmed by 2 bases and V by 1 base; bases with no gene match: 3. The CDR3 is made up of 16 amino acids. Germline V CDR1 and CDR2: SGHTA, FQGNSA. The DNA for the CDR3 is TGTGCCAGCAGCTTAGTGGCTAGCGGGGGGCAAGAGACCCAGTACTTC. Its translation is CASSLVASGGQETQYF.

J is TRBJ2-5 and V is TRBV6-5; 7 bases align to TRBD1. CDR1 MNHEY and CDR2 SVGAGI come from the germline V gene. CDR3 length: 13 residues. Losses at the gene ends were 4 bases for V and 7 bases for J; bases not matched to a gene: 6. CDR3 DNA: TGTGCCAGCAGTTCCGGGACAGCAAGGACCCAGTACTTC. Protein: CASSSGTARTQYF.

This clone has only one observation. The chain carries TRBV11-3 and TRBJ2-2; TRBD1 matches 11 bases. The junction had 8 bases not matched to a gene; V was cut back by 4 bases and J by 7 bases. This CDR3 contains 16 residues. The V gene's germline CDR1 is SGHNT and CDR2 YENEEA. The CDR3 coding sequence is TGTGCCAGCAGCTCCAGGACAGGGGGCCTGGGCGGGGAGCTGTTTTTT. Translating gives CASSSRTGGLGGELFF.

There are a few counts of this clone. The chain has TRBV10-3 and TRBJ1-2, with D possibly TRBD1 on 6 matching bases. The CDR3 runs 14 residues. Germline V lookup: CDR1 ENHRY, CDR2 SYGVKD. V lost 2 bases and J lost 4, with 11 bases in between. CDR3 amino acids: CAISEERGIYGYTF. The CDR3 bases are TGTGCCATCAGTGAGGAGAGGGGGATCTATGGCTACACCTTC.

This chain links TRBV6-5 with TRBJ2-3, with no clear D. The V gene lost 1 base and the J gene lost 0 bases, with 8 bases spanning the gap. Germline assignment: CDR1 MNHEY and CDR2 SVGAGI. The CDR3 runs to 15 residues. The CDR3 region has the DNA TGTGCCAGCAGTTACTTCCGGAGTAGCACAGATACGCAGTATTTT. Its protein product is CASSYFRSSTDTQYF.

J is TRBJ2-7 and V is TRBV5-1, with TRBD1 matching over 9 bases. Trimming cost V 0 bases and J 5 bases; bases outside gene matches: 9. The germline CDR1 and CDR2 sequences are SGHRS and YFSETQ. The CDR3 extends over 16 amino acids. CDR3 protein: CASSLGPGQGMDEQYF. CDR3 DNA sequence: TGCGCCAGCAGCTTGGGACCGGGACAGGGTATGGACGAGCAGTACTTC.

This clone was recorded a few times. The rearrangement uses TRBV7-9 and TRBJ1-4, with D perhaps matching TRBD1 (5 bases). Germline CDR1 reads SEHNR; CDR2 reads FQNEAQ (reference sequence). CDR3 length: 14 residues. V lost 3 bases to trimming and J lost 8 bases, with 13 bases between them. CDR3 sequence: CASSFPGTDEKLFF. Written as DNA, the CDR3 is TGTGCCAGCAGCTTCCCCGGGACTGACGAAAAACTGTTTTTT.

The count of this clone is one. V usage is TRBV10-3 and J usage is TRBJ1-2, with D maybe TRBD1 (6 bases). The CDR3 length is 13 residues. V lost 7 bases, J lost 4 bases, and 13 bases lay in between. Germline V gives CDR1 ENHRY, CDR2 SYGVKD. The CDR3 protein is CAINPQGSYGYTF. CDR3 in DNA: TGTGCCATCAATCCACAGGGAAGCTATGGCTACACCTTC.

The CDR3 nucleotides are TGTGCCAGCAGCTTAGCCGGTCGAGGAAACACCATATATTTT. Protein: CASSLAGRGNTIYF. The chain uses TRBV11-2 and TRBJ1-3, with unresolved D. Trimming removed 1 base from V and 4 bases from J, with 8 bases in between. Germline CDR1 is SGHAT and CDR2 is FQNNGV. This CDR3 region has 14 residues.

The rearrangement joins TRBV7-2 to TRBJ2-3, with a tentative D call TRBD2 (7 bases). CDR3 length equals 16 residues. With 2 bases removed from V and 5 bases from J, the gap between germline ends came to 17 bases. In germline, CDR1 is SGHTA, CDR2 FQGNSA. CDR3 DNA sequence: TGTGCCAGCAGCTTATCGTGGGGCGGGGGCCAAGATACGCAGTATTTT. Its translation: CASSLSWGGGQDTQYF.

The table lists this clone with a count of one. This chain links TRBV5-4 with TRBJ1-5; D possibly corresponds to TRBD1 (6 bases). Trimming removed 0 bases at V and 1 base at J, with 14 bases between. The CDR3 has 17 residues. Per the germline V gene, CDR1 is SGHNT and CDR2 is YYREEE (reference sequence). The CDR3 protein is CASSLAFGGASNQPQHF. CDR3 DNA sequence: TGTGCCAGCAGCTTGGCCTTCGGGGGCGCGAGCAATCAGCCCCAGCATTTT.

This chain uses TRBV30 with TRBJ1-2; D remains ambiguous. The V gene lost 5 bases and the J gene lost 5 bases, with 12 bases spanning the gap. This CDR3 comprises 12 residues. The V gene's germline CDR1 is GTSNPN and CDR2 SVGIG (reference sequence). In nucleotides, the CDR3 is TGTGCCTGGGACAAAGGAACGTATGGCTACACCTTC. Residues: CAWDKGTYGYTF.

The genes are TRBV27 and TRBJ1-2; the D gene is possibly TRBD1 (6 bases). Germline CDR1 reads MNHEY; CDR2 reads SMNVEV (reference sequence). The CDR3 runs 13 residues. The V gene lost 5 bases and the J gene lost 4 bases, with 11 bases spanning the gap. The CDR3 DNA reads as TGTGCCAGCAGTGCAATACAGGGCTATGGCTACACCTTC. This sequence encodes CASSAIQGYGYTF.

V is TRBV5-6 and J is TRBJ2-1; D remains unclear. Germline V CDR1 and CDR2: SGHDT, YYEEEE. The CDR3 extends over 14 amino acids. Between the trimmed V and J ends, which lost 0 bases and 7 bases, there was a span of 11 bases. The CDR3 nucleotides read TGTGCCAGCAGCTTGGGGGTAGCTAGGAATGAGCAGTTCTTC. This translates into CASSLGVARNEQFF.

This rearrangement joins TRBV21-1 to TRBJ1-3; TRBD1 reflects the table's D call only, with no check against the DNA. TRBV21-1 counts as a pseudogene. This CDR3 has 16 amino acids. The CDR3 is CASSKEWQGTGDTIYF. The CDR3 region has the DNA TGTGCCAGCAGCAAAGAATGGCAGGGGACAGGAGACACCATATATTTT.

The V call is TRBV5-1, the J call TRBJ2-3, with D possibly TRBD2 on 7 matching bases. CDR3 length: 17 residues. Per the germline V gene, CDR1 is SGHRS and CDR2 is YFSETQ. The V end lost 1 base, the J end lost 2 bases, and 17 bases lay between the germline ends. The CDR3: CASSLLPRGGNTDTQYF. CDR3 nucleotides: TGCGCCAGCAGCTTGTTGCCGCGCGGGGGCAACACAGATACGCAGTATTTT.

CDR3 DNA: TGTGCCAGCAGACGGGCCCGGGCCACTGAAGCTTTCTTT. As protein: CASRRARATEAFF. The chain recombines TRBV28 with TRBJ1-1; D call uncertain. The CDR3 loop spans 13 amino acids. The germline V gene encodes CDR1 MDHEN and CDR2 SYDVKM. V lost 6 bases to trimming and J lost 4 bases, with 12 bases between them. The variable domain in full, with the rest retrieved from reference TRBV28 and TRBJ1-1, is DVKVTQSSRYLVKRTGEKVFLECVQDMDHENMFWYRQDPGLGLRLIYFSYDVKMKEKGDIPEGYSVSREKKERFSLILESASTNQTSMYLCASRRARATEAFFGQGTRLTVV.

The J gene is TRBJ1-4, the V gene TRBV10-2, with 7 bases lining up with TRBD1. The CDR3 is made up of 16 amino acids. The trim removed 2 bases at V and 11 bases at J, leaving 14 bases unmatched. Germline CDR1 is WSHSY and CDR2 is SAAADI. Here the CDR3 reads CASSEGGQGDDRKLFF. The DNA for the CDR3 is TGCGCCAGCAGTGAGGGGGGGCAGGGGGATGATAGGAAACTGTTTTTT.

The chain has TRBV11-3 and TRBJ2-1, with a weak D call TRBD1 (5 bases). The germline V gene has CDR1 SGHNT and CDR2 YENEEA. The germline V and J ends were trimmed by 1 base and 7 bases, with 11 bases remaining between them. There are 14 residues in the CDR3. This CDR3 is CASSLGVRVNEQFF. For the CDR3, the DNA is TGTGCCAGCAGCTTAGGGGTCAGGGTTAATGAGCAGTTCTTC.

The CDR3 protein is CSGGQRLWTDTQYF. CDR3 bases: TGCAGCGGGGGACAGCGGCTTTGGACAGATACGCAGTATTTT. This chain uses TRBV29-1 with TRBJ2-3, with TRBD1 identical over 7 bases. Germline V lookup: CDR1 SQVTM, CDR2 ANQGSEA. The CDR3 has 14 residues. J was trimmed by 3 bases and V by 7 bases; bases with no gene match: 10.

This clone occurred once. The CDR3 region is CASRGQGKTGELFF. CDR3 DNA: TGTGCCAGCAGGGGACAGGGCAAGACCGGGGAGCTGTTTTTT. This chain links TRBV28 with TRBJ2-2, with TRBD1 matching over 9 bases. The CDR3 length is 14 residues. V was clipped by 6 bases and J by 5 bases; unmatched bases: 4. Germline values: CDR1 MDHEN, CDR2 SYDVKM.

The chain couples TRBV10-3 to TRBJ1-5; D not resolved. V lost 6 bases, J lost 3 bases, and 9 bases lay in between. From germline, CDR1 is ENHRY and CDR2 SYGVKD. The CDR3 runs 13 residues. CDR3 bases: TGTGCCATCAGACTAGGGATCAATCAGCCCCAGCATTTT. Protein sequence: CAIRLGINQPQHF.

The chain recombines TRBV7-3 with TRBJ1-2, with TRBD1 matching over 9 bases. The V and J ends lost 3 bases and 2 bases, in that order; junction bases with no gene match: 1. Per the germline V gene, CDR1 is SGHTA and CDR2 is FQGTGA. This CDR3 spans 14 amino acids. CDR3 sequence (DNA): TGTGCCAGCAGCTTTGGGACAGGGAACTATGGCTACACCTTC. It is translated as CASSFGTGNYGYTF.

The rearrangement uses TRBV10-3 and TRBJ2-3; 9 bases are shared with TRBD2. V lost 10 bases to trimming and J lost 2 bases; unmatched junction nucleotides: 13. The CDR3 contains 16 residues. Germline CDR1 is ENHRY and CDR2 is SYGVKD. This CDR3 is CATRNRLADFTDTQYF. The CDR3 DNA reads TGTGCCACAAGAAACCGACTAGCGGACTTCACAGATACGCAGTATTTT.

The chain employs TRBV7-2 and TRBJ2-7; either TRBD1 or TRBD2 may supply D (5 bases each). The CDR3 consists of 15 residues. Germline V gives CDR1 SGHTA, CDR2 FQGNSA. Trimming removed 5 bases from V and 6 bases from J, with 20 bases in between. The CDR3 is CASSPFGAGRSEQYF. CDR3 in DNA: TGTGCCAGCAGCCCCTTCGGGGCAGGGCGGAGCGAGCAGTACTTC.

The chain joins TRBV5-1 to TRBJ1-4, with a possible D match to TRBD1 (5 bases). CDR1 is SGHRS and CDR2 is YFSETQ in the germline V gene. Trimming shortened V by 5 bases and J by 3 bases, and 8 bases separated the two germline ends. CDR3 length: 13 amino acids. CDR3 DNA: TGCGCCAGCAGGCGGGACCCTAATGAAAAACTGTTTTTT. Protein: CASRRDPNEKLFF.

The chain combines TRBV7-2 with TRBJ2-5; 13 bases fit TRBD2. Germline V gives CDR1 SGHTA, CDR2 FQGNSA. The CDR3 extends over 16 amino acids. With V trimmed by 5 bases and J by 5 bases, 8 bases remained unmatched. The CDR3 reads CASSPGLAGIRETQYF. CDR3 bases: TGTGCCAGCAGCCCGGGACTAGCGGGGATTAGGGAGACCCAGTACTTC. Full variable domain (rest looked up from reference TRBV7-2 and TRBJ2-5): GAGVSQSPSNKVTEKGKDVELRCDPISGHTALYWYRQSLGQGLEFLIYFQGNSAPDKSGLPSDRFSAERTGGSVSTLTIQRTQQEDSAVYLCASSPGLAGIRETQYFGPGTRLLVL.

The chain couples TRBV11-3 to TRBJ1-6; the D is unclear. Trimming shortened V by 2 bases and J by 9 bases, and 8 bases separated the two germline ends. Germline loops: CDR1 SGHNT, CDR2 YENEEA. CDR3 size: 13 residues. CDR3: CASSLNLGSPLHF. The CDR3 DNA follows: TGTGCCAGCAGCTTAAATTTGGGTTCACCCCTCCACTTT.

The chain has TRBV11-3 and TRBJ2-1, with 8 bases matching TRBD2. Per the germline V gene, CDR1 is SGHNT and CDR2 is YENEEA. The V gene end was trimmed by 1 base and the J gene end by 7 bases; junction bases not matched to a gene: 6. The CDR3 consists of 15 residues. DNA for the CDR3: TGTGCCAGCAGCTTAGGAGTAGCGGGGTGGAATGAGCAGTTCTTC. Its protein product is CASSLGVAGWNEQFF.

This rearrangement joins TRBV11-3 to TRBJ2-4; D perhaps matches TRBD2 (5 bases). The CDR3 consists of 13 residues. Germline V gene data show CDR1 as SGHNT and CDR2 as YENEEA. Trimming shortened V by 3 bases and J by 11 bases, and 14 bases separated the two germline ends. The CDR3 DNA follows: TGTGCCAGCAGCTTCGACCAGCAGAGGGTTCAGTACTTC. It translates to CASSFDQQRVQYF.

This rearrangement joins TRBV7-2 to TRBJ2-1; no firm D call. CDR1 SGHTA and CDR2 FQGNSA come from the germline V gene. This CDR3 region has 15 residues. The V end was cut by 4 bases, the J end by 2 bases, with 12 bases between. The CDR3 bases are TGTGCCAGCAGCTCCCGACAAGCCGCCTACAATGAGCAGTTCTTC. Its protein is CASSSRQAAYNEQFF.